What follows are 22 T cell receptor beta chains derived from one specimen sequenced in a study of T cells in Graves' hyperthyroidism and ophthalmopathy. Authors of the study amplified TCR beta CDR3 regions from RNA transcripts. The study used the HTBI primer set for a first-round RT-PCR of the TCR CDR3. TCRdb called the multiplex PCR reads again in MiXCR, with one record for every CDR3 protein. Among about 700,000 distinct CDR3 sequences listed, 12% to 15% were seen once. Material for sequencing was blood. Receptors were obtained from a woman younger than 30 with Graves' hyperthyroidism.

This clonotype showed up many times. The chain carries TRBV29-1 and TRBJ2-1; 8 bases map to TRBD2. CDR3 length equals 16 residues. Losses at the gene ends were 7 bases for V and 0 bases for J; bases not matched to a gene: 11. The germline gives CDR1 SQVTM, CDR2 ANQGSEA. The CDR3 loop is CSAGGAGVSSYNEQFF. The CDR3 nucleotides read TGCAGCGCCGGGGGAGCGGGAGTCTCCTCCTACAATGAGCAGTTCTTC.

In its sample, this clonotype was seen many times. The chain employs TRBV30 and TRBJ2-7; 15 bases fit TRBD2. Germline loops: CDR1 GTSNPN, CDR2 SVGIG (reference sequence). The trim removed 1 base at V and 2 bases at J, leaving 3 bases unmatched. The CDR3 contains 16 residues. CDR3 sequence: CAWSGTSGRAAYEQYF. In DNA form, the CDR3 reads TGTGCCTGGAGTGGGACTAGCGGGAGGGCCGCCTACGAGCAGTACTTC.

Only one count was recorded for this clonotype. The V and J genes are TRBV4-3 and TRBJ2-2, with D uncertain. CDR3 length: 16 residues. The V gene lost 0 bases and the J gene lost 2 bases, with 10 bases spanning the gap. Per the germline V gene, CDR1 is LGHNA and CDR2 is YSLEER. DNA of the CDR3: TGCGCCAGCAGCCAAGATTCGAACGCTAACACCGGGGAGCTGTTTTTT. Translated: CASSQDSNANTGELFF.

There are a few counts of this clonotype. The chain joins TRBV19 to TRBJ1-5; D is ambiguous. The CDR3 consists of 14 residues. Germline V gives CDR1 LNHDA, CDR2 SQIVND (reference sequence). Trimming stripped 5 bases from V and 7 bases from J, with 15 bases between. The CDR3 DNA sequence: TGTGCCAGTAGTCCTCCGCAAAGACGGCAGCCCCAGCATTTT. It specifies CASSPPQRRQPQHF.

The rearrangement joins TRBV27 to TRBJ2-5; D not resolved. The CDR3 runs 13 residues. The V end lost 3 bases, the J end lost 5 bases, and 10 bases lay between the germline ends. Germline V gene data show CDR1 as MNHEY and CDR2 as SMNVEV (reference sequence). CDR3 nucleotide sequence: TGTGCCAGCAGTTTTGGGATCGGGGAGACCCAGTACTTC. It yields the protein CASSFGIGETQYF.

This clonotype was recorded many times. Here the CDR3 DNA reads TGTGCCTGGAGTCGACAGGGTACTGAAGCTTTCTTT. It encodes CAWSRQGTEAFF. This chain joins TRBV30 and TRBJ1-1; 7 nucleotides line up with TRBD1. CDR3 length: 12 residues. Germline loops: CDR1 GTSNPN, CDR2 SVGIG (reference sequence). V lost 2 bases, J lost 5 bases, and 2 bases stayed unmatched.

CDR3 in amino acids: CASTQGGGRVWSYNEQFF. The CDR3 coding sequence is TGTGCCAGCACCCAGGGGGGGGGCCGGGTTTGGTCCTACAATGAGCAGTTCTTC. The rearrangement links TRBV5-4 to TRBJ2-1, with D perhaps matching TRBD1 or TRBD2 (7 bases each). V lost 6 bases and J 1 base, leaving 23 bases between the germline ends. Germline V CDR1 and CDR2: SGHNT, YYREEE (reference sequence). The length of the CDR3 is 18 residues.

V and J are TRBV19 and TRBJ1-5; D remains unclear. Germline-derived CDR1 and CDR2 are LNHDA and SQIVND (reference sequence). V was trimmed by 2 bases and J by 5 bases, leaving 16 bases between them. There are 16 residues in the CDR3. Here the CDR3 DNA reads TGTGCCAGTAGTATATCGTACAGTGGGAGTGATCAGCCCCAGCATTTT. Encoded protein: CASSISYSGSDQPQHF.

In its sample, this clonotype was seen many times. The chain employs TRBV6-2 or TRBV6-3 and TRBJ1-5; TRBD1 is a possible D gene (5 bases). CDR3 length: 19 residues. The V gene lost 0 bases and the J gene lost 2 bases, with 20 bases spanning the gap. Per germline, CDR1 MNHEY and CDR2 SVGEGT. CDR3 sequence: CASSYSWTLTTEGNQPQHF. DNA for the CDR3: TGTGCCAGCAGTTACTCATGGACATTGACGACAGAAGGCAATCAGCCCCAGCATTTT.

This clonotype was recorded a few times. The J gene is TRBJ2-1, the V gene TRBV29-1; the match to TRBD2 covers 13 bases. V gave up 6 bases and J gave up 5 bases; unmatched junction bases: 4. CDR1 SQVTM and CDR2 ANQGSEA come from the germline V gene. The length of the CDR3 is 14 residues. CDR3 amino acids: CSVDGLAGDNEQFF. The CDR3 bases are TGCAGCGTGGATGGACTAGCGGGGGACAATGAGCAGTTCTTC.

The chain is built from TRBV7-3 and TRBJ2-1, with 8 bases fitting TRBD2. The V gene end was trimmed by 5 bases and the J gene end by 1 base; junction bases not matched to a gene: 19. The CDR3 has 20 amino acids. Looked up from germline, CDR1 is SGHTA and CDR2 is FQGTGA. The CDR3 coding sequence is TGTGCCAGCAGCCAGTTATCGGCCGGGGCTAGCGGGTTTTCCTACAATGAGCAGTTCTTC. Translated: CASSQLSAGASGFSYNEQFF.

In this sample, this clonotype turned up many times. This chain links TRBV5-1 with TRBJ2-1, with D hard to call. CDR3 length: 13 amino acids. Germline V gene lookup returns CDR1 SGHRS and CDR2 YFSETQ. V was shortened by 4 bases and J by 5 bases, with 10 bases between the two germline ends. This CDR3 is CASSPRPDNEQFF. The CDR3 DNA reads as TGCGCCAGCAGCCCCCGCCCCGACAATGAGCAGTTCTTC.

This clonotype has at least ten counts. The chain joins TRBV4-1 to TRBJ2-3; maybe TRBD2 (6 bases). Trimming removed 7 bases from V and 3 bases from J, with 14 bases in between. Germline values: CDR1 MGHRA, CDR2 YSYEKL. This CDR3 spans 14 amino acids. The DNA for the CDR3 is TGCGCCAGCACCCCAGGAGGGGTGACAGATACGCAGTATTTT. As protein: CASTPGGVTDTQYF.

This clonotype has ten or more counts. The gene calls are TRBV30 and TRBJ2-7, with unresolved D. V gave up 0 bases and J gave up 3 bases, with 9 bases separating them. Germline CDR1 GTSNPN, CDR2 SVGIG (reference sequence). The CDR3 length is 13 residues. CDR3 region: CAWSVRRSYEQYF. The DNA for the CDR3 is TGTGCCTGGAGTGTACGGCGCAGCTACGAGCAGTACTTC.

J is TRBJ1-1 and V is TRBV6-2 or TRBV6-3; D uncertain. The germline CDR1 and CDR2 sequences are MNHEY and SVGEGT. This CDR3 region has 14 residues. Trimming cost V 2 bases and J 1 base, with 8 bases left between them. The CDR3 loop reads CASSYGNRNTEAFF. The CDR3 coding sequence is TGTGCCAGCAGTTACGGCAACAGGAACACTGAAGCTTTCTTT.

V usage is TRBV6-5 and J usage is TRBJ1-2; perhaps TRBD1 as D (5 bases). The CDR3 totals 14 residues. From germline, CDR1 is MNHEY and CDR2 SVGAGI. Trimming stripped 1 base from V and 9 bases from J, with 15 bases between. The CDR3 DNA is TGTGCCAGCAGTTACTTGAGGGACTGGAAACGCTACACCTTC. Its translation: CASSYLRDWKRYTF.

The CDR3 region is CASSLSLGEAIEKLFF. The CDR3 nucleotides read TGTGCCAGCAGTTTATCGTTGGGGGAGGCGATTGAAAAACTGTTTTTT. The chain carries TRBV27 and TRBJ1-4, with D perhaps TRBD1 (5 bases). CDR1 is MNHEY and CDR2 is SMNVEV in the germline V gene (reference sequence). The CDR3 is 16 amino acids. V was cut by 0 bases and J by 7 bases, with 15 bases left in between. Full variable domain (missing parts from reference TRBV27 and TRBJ1-4): EAQVTQNPRYLITVTGKKLTVTCSQNMNHEYMSWYRQDPGLGLRQIYYSMNVEVTDKGDVPEGYKVSRKEKRNFPLILESPSPNQTSLYFCASSLSLGEAIEKLFFGSGTQLSVL.

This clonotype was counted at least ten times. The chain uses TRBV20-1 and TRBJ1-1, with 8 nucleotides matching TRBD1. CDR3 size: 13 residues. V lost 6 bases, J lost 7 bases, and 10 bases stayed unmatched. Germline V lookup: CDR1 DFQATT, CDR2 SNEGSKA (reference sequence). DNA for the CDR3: TGCAGTGCCCCGGGACAGGCAGCCGTTGAAGCTTTCTTT. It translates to CSAPGQAAVEAFF.

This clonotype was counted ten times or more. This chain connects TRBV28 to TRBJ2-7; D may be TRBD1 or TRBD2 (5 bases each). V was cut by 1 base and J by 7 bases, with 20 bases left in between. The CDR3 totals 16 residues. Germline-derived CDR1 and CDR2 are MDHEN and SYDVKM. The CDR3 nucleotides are TGTGCCAGCAGTTTATACCCGGGACCCCCGACTGAGGAGCAGTACTTC. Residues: CASSLYPGPPTEEQYF.

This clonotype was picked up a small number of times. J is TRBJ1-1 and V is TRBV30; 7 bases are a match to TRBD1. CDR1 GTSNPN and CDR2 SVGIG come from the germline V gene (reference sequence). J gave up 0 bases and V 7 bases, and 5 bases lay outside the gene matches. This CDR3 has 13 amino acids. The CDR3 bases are TGTGCCTCCCGGGACAGAATGAACACTGAAGCTTTCTTT. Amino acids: CASRDRMNTEAFF.

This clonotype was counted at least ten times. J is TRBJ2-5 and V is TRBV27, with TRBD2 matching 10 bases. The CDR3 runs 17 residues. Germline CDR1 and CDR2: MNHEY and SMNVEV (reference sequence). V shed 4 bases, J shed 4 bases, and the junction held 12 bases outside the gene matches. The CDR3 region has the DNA TGTGCCAGCAGTTCCTTATCAGCGGGAGGGCCGGGAGAGACCCAGTACTTC. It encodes CASSSLSAGGPGETQYF.

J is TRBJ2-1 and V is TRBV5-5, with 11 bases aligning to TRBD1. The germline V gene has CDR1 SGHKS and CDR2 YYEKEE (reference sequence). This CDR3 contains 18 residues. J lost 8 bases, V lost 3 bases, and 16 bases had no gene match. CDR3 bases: TGTGCCAGCAGCTATCGCCTAGGGGATTGGACAGGGGGCGATGAGCAGTTCTTC. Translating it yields CASSYRLGDWTGGDEQFF.